This passage covers 32 T cell receptor beta chains from one sample sequenced in a study of T-cell memory formation after mild COVID-19. In TCRdb, the 5' RACE reads were re-called with MiXCR into one record per CDR3 protein. The sample records a few hundred thousand distinct CDR3 sequences, 16% being singletons. The sequencing input was PBMCs or a T cell subset sorted from them (not recorded which). All receptors come from a man aged 18 to 29 who had mild COVID-19 (a few samples of this study predate the infection). Cell type and time point are not known.

This clonotype was seen repeatedly, ten times or more. This chain connects TRBV5-6 to TRBJ1-6; D possibly corresponds to TRBD1 (6 bases). CDR1 and CDR2 (germline): SGHDT, YYEEEE. The CDR3 contains 14 residues. The V and J ends lost 4 bases and 4 bases respectively, with 9 bases between them. CDR3 coding DNA: TGTGCCAGCAGCCTAGGACAGTATAATTCACCCCTCCACTTT. As protein: CASSLGQYNSPLHF.

V usage is TRBV5-5 and J usage is TRBJ2-7; D might be TRBD1 (6 bases). V dropped 2 bases and J dropped 2 bases, with 11 bases sitting between them. This CDR3 is built from 14 residues. Germline V gene lookup returns CDR1 SGHKS and CDR2 YYEKEE (reference sequence). This CDR3 reads CASSFNTGPYEQYV. The CDR3 bases are TGTGCCAGCAGCTTTAATACAGGGCCCTACGAGCAGTACGTC.

The chain combines TRBV10-3 with TRBJ2-3; 7 bases align to TRBD2. This CDR3 is built from 15 residues. Germline V lookup: CDR1 ENHRY, CDR2 SYGVKD. The ends lost 4 bases at V and 7 bases at J; junction bases unmatched: 11. Here the CDR3 reads CAISGGSGSLNTQYF. CDR3 coding DNA: TGTGCCATCAGTGGTGGTAGCGGGTCTCTGAATACGCAGTATTTT.

This clonotype was found a few times. The chain uses TRBV24-1 and TRBJ1-1; D might be TRBD1 (5 bases). The V gene's germline CDR1 is KGHDR and CDR2 SFDVKD. Deletions cut 7 bases from V and 1 base from J, with 15 bases between. This CDR3 comprises 15 residues. The DNA of the CDR3 is TGTGCCACCAGCCCTTTGTGGGGCCGGAACACTGAAGCTTTCTTT. It codes for CATSPLWGRNTEAFF.

This clonotype was counted a few times. This chain uses TRBV5-1 with TRBJ1-1; 7 bases are a match to TRBD1. With V trimmed by 6 bases and J by 7 bases, 15 bases remained unmatched. Looked up from germline, CDR1 is SGHRS and CDR2 is YFSETQ. CDR3 length: 15 amino acids. CDR3 in DNA: TGCGCCAGCAAGGACAGGCGGGGGTCCTCAGATGAAGCTTTCTTT. Its translation is CASKDRRGSSDEAFF.

This clonotype was seen a handful of times. This sequence joins TRBV10-3 and TRBJ2-7; tentative D call: TRBD1 (6 bases). Trimming took off 3 bases at V and 3 bases at J, with 9 bases between the two ends. Germline lookup yields CDR1 ENHRY and CDR2 SYGVKD. The CDR3 has 13 residues. This CDR3 reads CAISDETGYEQYF. The CDR3 DNA reads TGTGCCATCAGTGACGAGACAGGCTACGAGCAGTACTTC.

This clonotype has just a few counts. The chain links TRBV9 to TRBJ1-2, with D possibly TRBD1 on 5 matching bases. Trimming took off 3 bases at V and 4 bases at J, with 10 bases between the two ends. Germline assignment: CDR1 SGDLS and CDR2 YYNGEE. This CDR3 contains 13 residues. The CDR3 DNA reads TGTGCCAGCAGCGCGGGGGAACTCTATGGCTACACCTTC. Residues: CASSAGELYGYTF.

This clonotype has more than one count but fewer than ten. The chain employs TRBV7-2 and TRBJ2-7, with no clear D. Between the trimmed V and J ends, which lost 7 bases and 3 bases, there was a span of 10 bases. Germline lookup yields CDR1 SGHTA and CDR2 FQGNSA. The CDR3 runs to 12 residues. Here the CDR3 reads CASNFQGYEQYF. CDR3 DNA sequence: TGTGCCAGCAACTTTCAAGGCTACGAGCAGTACTTC.

This chain joins TRBV7-9 and TRBJ2-2; the D gene is possibly TRBD2 (5 bases). V was cut by 1 base and J by 2 bases, with 11 bases left in between. The CDR3 sequence is 16 residues long. In germline, CDR1 is SEHNR, CDR2 FQNEAQ (reference sequence). CDR3 in amino acids: CASSLVLGSNTGELFF. CDR3 bases: TGTGCCAGCAGCTTAGTGCTTGGGAGTAACACCGGGGAGCTGTTTTTT.

The table lists this clonotype with a few counts. The J gene is TRBJ2-3, the V gene TRBV20-1, with D unclear. This CDR3 is built from 13 residues. Germline V lookup: CDR1 DFQATT, CDR2 SNEGSKA (reference sequence). Trimming pared 3 bases from V and 3 bases from J, leaving 10 bases between. The CDR3 region is CSARYSSTDTQYF. As DNA, the CDR3 is TGCAGTGCTAGGTACTCCTCGACAGATACGCAGTATTTT.

This clonotype was detected only a few times. This sequence joins TRBV4-2 and TRBJ2-4; no clear D gene. CDR1 LGHNA and CDR2 YNFKEQ come from the germline V gene. Trimming removed 4 bases from V and 1 base from J, with 14 bases in between. The CDR3 has 16 amino acids. CDR3 in DNA: TGTGCCAGCAGCCGAGAAAATAGGGCGGCCAAAAACATTCAGTACTTC. Its protein is CASSRENRAAKNIQYF.

Of note for this clonotype: The junction departs from the called germline gene at one end, perhaps through a read error. The chain is built from TRBV7-7 and TRBJ2-5; no reliable D call. This CDR3 is built from 15 residues. Germline V CDR1 and CDR2: SSHAT, FNYEAQ (reference sequence). The CDR3: CASSPAASFSETQYF. The CDR3 nucleotides read TGTGCTAGCAGCCCCGCGGCCAGCTTCTCGGAGACCCAGTACTTC.

This chain joins TRBV18 and TRBJ1-3, with no clear D. V lost 3 bases and J lost 3, with 18 bases in between. CDR1 and CDR2 from the germline V gene are KGHSH and LQKENI. CDR3 length: 17 residues. CDR3 nucleotides: TGTGCCAGCTCACCGCCCTTGTCCAAGGGCAGTGGAAACACCATATATTTT. The encoded protein is CASSPPLSKGSGNTIYF.

This clonotype was detected many times. The chain recombines TRBV18 with TRBJ2-5, with D perhaps TRBD2 (6 bases). V lost 5 bases to trimming and J lost 2 bases, with 9 bases between them. CDR1 and CDR2 from the germline V gene are KGHSH and LQKENI. CDR3 length: 13 residues. The CDR3 DNA reads TGTGCCAGCTCAGTAAGCGGGCAAGAGACCCAGTACTTC. The encoded protein is CASSVSGQETQYF.

V is TRBV12-3 or TRBV12-4 and J is TRBJ2-1; 13 nucleotides line up with TRBD2. This CDR3 region has 17 residues. The ends lost 6 bases at V and 8 bases at J; junction bases unmatched: 13. CDR3 loop: CASRDPGTSGVSDEQFF. The CDR3 bases are TGTGCCAGCAGAGATCCCGGGACTAGCGGGGTGTCCGATGAGCAGTTCTTC.

This chain joins TRBV5-8 and TRBJ1-1; perhaps TRBD1 as D (5 bases). The CDR3 is 14 amino acids. V shed 0 bases and J shed 10 bases, with 16 bases lying between them. CDR1 SGHTS and CDR2 YDEGEE come from the germline V gene. CDR3 residues: CASSLVGLVRGAFF. As DNA, the CDR3 is TGTGCCAGCAGCTTGGTTGGCTTAGTAAGGGGAGCTTTCTTT.

This clonotype was picked up a small number of times. The CDR3 bases are TGTGCCAGCAGCCTGGGACAGGGTTTTGCGGAGACCCAGTACTTC. Protein product: CASSLGQGFAETQYF. This rearrangement joins TRBV7-9 to TRBJ2-5; 9 positions match TRBD1. V was clipped by 5 bases and J by 5 bases; unmatched bases: 9. Germline assignment: CDR1 SEHNR and CDR2 FQNEAQ (reference sequence). This CDR3 is built from 15 residues.

J is TRBJ2-1 and V is TRBV28, with a tentative D call TRBD1 (6 bases). V was pared by 6 bases and J by 0 bases, with 15 bases between. CDR3 length equals 16 residues. The germline gives CDR1 MDHEN, CDR2 SYDVKM. Here the CDR3 reads CASRHPGVSSYNEQFF. DNA of the CDR3: TGTGCCAGCAGGCATCCAGGGGTGAGCTCCTACAATGAGCAGTTCTTC. Based on the CDR3 plus reference TRBV28 and TRBJ2-1, the full variable domain is DVKVTQSSRYLVKRTGEKVFLECVQDMDHENMFWYRQDPGLGLRLIYFSYDVKMKEKGDIPEGYSVSREKKERFSLILESASTNQTSMYLCASRHPGVSSYNEQFFGPGTRLTVL.

The chain recombines TRBV4-1 with TRBJ1-1; D gene ambiguous. V dropped 0 bases and J dropped 8 bases, with 7 bases sitting between them. Germline V gene lookup returns CDR1 MGHRA and CDR2 YSYEKL. This CDR3 spans 12 amino acids. In nucleotides, the CDR3 is TGCGCCAGCAGCCAAGATCCAGGAGAAGCTTTCTTT. Protein: CASSQDPGEAFF.

This clonotype has only a few counts. The chain couples TRBV7-9 to TRBJ1-2; D unclear. The CDR3 is 15 residues long. Trimming shortened V by 5 bases and J by 3 bases, and 16 bases separated the two germline ends. Germline CDR1 SEHNR, CDR2 FQNEAQ (reference sequence). The chain's CDR3 is CASSPLGKIDYGYTF. CDR3 in DNA: TGTGCCAGCAGCCCCCTGGGGAAGATCGACTATGGCTACACCTTC.

The rearrangement uses TRBV4-2 and TRBJ2-2, with D uncertain. This CDR3 region has 16 residues. Trimming took 1 base from V and 1 from J, leaving 10 bases between them. CDR1 and CDR2 from the germline V gene are LGHNA and YNFKEQ. The CDR3: CASSQVSRLNTGELFF. CDR3 sequence (DNA): TGTGCCAGCAGCCAAGTTAGCCGGTTGAACACCGGGGAGCTGTTTTTT.

This clonotype has just a few counts. This chain connects TRBV6-5 to TRBJ1-2; perhaps TRBD1 as D (5 bases). The CDR3 has 13 amino acids. Germline loops: CDR1 MNHEY, CDR2 SVGAGI. The V and J ends lost 2 bases and 4 bases respectively, with 8 bases between them. This CDR3 is CASSYRGVYGYTF. The CDR3, as DNA: TGTGCCAGCAGTTACCGGGGGGTCTATGGCTACACCTTC.

This chain joins TRBV27 and TRBJ2-6; D perhaps matches TRBD2 (6 bases). With 2 bases removed from V and 4 bases from J, the gap between germline ends came to 9 bases. CDR1 and CDR2 from the germline V gene are MNHEY and SMNVEV (reference sequence). CDR3 size: 15 residues. CDR3 coding DNA: TGTGCCAGCAGTTTAGGAGGGCCCGGGGCCAACGTCCTGACTTTC. This encodes CASSLGGPGANVLTF. Filled out from reference TRBV27 and TRBJ2-6, the complete variable domain reads EAQVTQNPRYLITVTGKKLTVTCSQNMNHEYMSWYRQDPGLGLRQIYYSMNVEVTDKGDVPEGYKVSRKEKRNFPLILESPSPNQTSLYFCASSLGGPGANVLTFGAGSRLTVL.

This clonotype appeared a few times. The CDR3 region is CASSQDALSGNTIYF. The CDR3 DNA follows: TGTGCCAGCAGCCAAGATGCGCTCTCTGGAAACACCATATATTTT. The V gene is TRBV3-1, the J gene TRBJ1-3; no clear D gene. V lost 0 bases and J 0 bases, leaving 6 bases between the germline ends. The CDR3 contains 15 residues. CDR1 is LGHDT, CDR2 YNNKEL, per germline (reference sequence).

This clonotype was seen at least ten times. The gene calls are TRBV7-2 and TRBJ1-1, with a possible D match to TRBD1 (5 bases). Germline V lookup: CDR1 SGHTA, CDR2 FQGNSA. The CDR3 runs to 14 residues. The V end was cut by 5 bases, the J end by 2 bases, with 12 bases between. The CDR3 DNA is TGTGCCAGCAGCCGGGGACTGCAAAACACTGAAGCTTTCTTT. The encoded protein is CASSRGLQNTEAFF.

This clonotype has at least ten counts. The rearrangement uses TRBV5-1 and TRBJ2-3, with 12 bases fitting TRBD2. Germline lookup yields CDR1 SGHRS and CDR2 YFSETQ. The length of the CDR3 is 14 residues. The V segment lost 7 bases and the J segment 2 bases; nucleotides outside the gene matches: 2. For the CDR3, the DNA is TGCGCCAGCCGACTAGCGGGGGACACAGATACGCAGTATTTT. It specifies CASRLAGDTDTQYF.

The rearrangement uses TRBV7-3 and TRBJ2-3; D unresolved. The CDR3 contains 15 residues. In germline, CDR1 is SGHTA, CDR2 FQGTGA. The V and J ends lost 4 bases and 5 bases respectively, with 16 bases between them. This CDR3 reads CASSSSRQGGDTQYF. In DNA form, the CDR3 reads TGTGCCAGCAGCTCAAGTCGACAAGGCGGAGATACGCAGTATTTT.

This rearrangement joins TRBV7-9 to TRBJ2-6; 7 nucleotides match TRBD2. The germline V gene has CDR1 SEHNR and CDR2 FQNEAQ (reference sequence). The junction had 10 bases not matched to a gene; V was cut back by 5 bases and J by 6 bases. The CDR3 runs to 16 residues. The CDR3: CASSPGRGVLANVLTF. The CDR3 coding sequence is TGTGCCAGCAGCCCGGGACGGGGGGTTTTGGCCAACGTCCTGACTTTC.

V usage is TRBV4-1 and J usage is TRBJ2-2; 9 positions match TRBD1. Germline loops: CDR1 MGHRA, CDR2 YSYEKL. The CDR3 is 17 amino acids. With 4 bases clipped from V and 6 bases from J, the junction kept 12 bases outside the gene matches. The CDR3 DNA is TGCGCCAGCAGCCTAGACCCGGACAGGGGAATTTCCGGGGAGCTGTTTTTT. This codes for CASSLDPDRGISGELFF.

The J gene is TRBJ1-2, the V gene TRBV6-2 or TRBV6-3; D remains unclear. There are 13 residues in the CDR3. Trimming removed 0 bases at V and 0 bases at J, with 2 bases between. Germline V gene sequence: CDR1 MNHEY, CDR2 SVGEGT. The CDR3 DNA reads TGTGCCAGCAGTTACTCGTCTAACTATGGCTACACCTTC. It encodes CASSYSSNYGYTF.

This clonotype was seen a handful of times. This chain uses TRBV7-2 with TRBJ1-1, with D perhaps matching TRBD1 (5 bases). This CDR3 has 14 amino acids. The ends were cut back, 5 bases at V and 0 bases at J, with 10 bases in the middle. Germline CDR1 SGHTA, CDR2 FQGNSA. Here the CDR3 DNA reads TGTGCCAGCAGCGCCCCGGGGCTGAACACTGAAGCTTTCTTT. The encoded protein is CASSAPGLNTEAFF.

This clonotype was observed a handful of times. The V and J genes are TRBV7-2 and TRBJ2-7; 8 positions match TRBD2. V dropped 2 bases and J dropped 1; count of bases not matched to a gene: 4. This CDR3 region has 15 residues. Germline CDR1 and CDR2: SGHTA and FQGNSA. The CDR3 region is CASSLSGGPSYEQYF. The CDR3 DNA reads TGTGCCAGCAGCTTAAGCGGGGGACCTTCCTACGAGCAGTACTTC.